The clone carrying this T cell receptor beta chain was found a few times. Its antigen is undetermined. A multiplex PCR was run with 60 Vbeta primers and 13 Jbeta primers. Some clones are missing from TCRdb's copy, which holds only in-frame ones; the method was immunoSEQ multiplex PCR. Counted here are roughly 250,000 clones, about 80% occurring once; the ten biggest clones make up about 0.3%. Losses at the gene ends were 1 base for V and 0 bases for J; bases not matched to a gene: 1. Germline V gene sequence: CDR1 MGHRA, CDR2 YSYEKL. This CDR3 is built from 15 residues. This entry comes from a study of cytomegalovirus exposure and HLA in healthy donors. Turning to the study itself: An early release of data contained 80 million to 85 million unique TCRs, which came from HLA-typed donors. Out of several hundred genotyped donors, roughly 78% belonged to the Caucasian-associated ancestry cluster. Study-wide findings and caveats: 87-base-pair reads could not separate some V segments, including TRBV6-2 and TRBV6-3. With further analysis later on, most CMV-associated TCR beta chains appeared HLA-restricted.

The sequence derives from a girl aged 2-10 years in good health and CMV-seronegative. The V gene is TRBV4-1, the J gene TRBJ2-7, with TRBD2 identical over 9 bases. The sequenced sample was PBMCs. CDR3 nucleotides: TGCGCCAGCAGCCAAGCTAGCGGGGCCTCCTACGAGCAGTACTTC. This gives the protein CASSQASGASYEQYF.